These 18 T cell receptor beta chains share one sample of origin, sequenced in a study of shared T cell receptors in the human thymus. Sequencing used immunoSEQ multiplex PCR; TCRdb keeps in-frame clones, though not all of them. This sample has about 660,000 clones, with 70% to 90% found just once. This sample also belongs to another study, concerning human thymus T cells.

Input material: thymocytes. The receptors were gathered from a boy younger than two with a congenital heart defect.

The chain is built from TRBV7-2 and TRBJ2-3; 7 nucleotides align to TRBD1. The germline CDR1 and CDR2 sequences are SGHTA and FQGNSA. The ends lost 5 bases at V and 2 bases at J; junction bases unmatched: 10. The CDR3 consists of 16 residues. The CDR3 nucleotides read TGTGCCAGCAGCACCCGACAGGGCTTTACCACAGATACGCAGTATTTT. Amino acid sequence: CASSTRQGFTTDTQYF.

The V call is TRBV25-1, the J call TRBJ2-1; TRBD1 matches at 9 bases. The length of the CDR3 is 17 residues. CDR1 and CDR2 (germline): MGHDK, SYGVNS. The V and J ends lost 4 bases and 4 bases, in that order; junction bases with no gene match: 11. Written as DNA, the CDR3 is TGTGCCAGCAGTGGGCGGACCGGGACAGGGATTTACAATGAGCAGTTCTTC. It encodes CASSGRTGTGIYNEQFF.

The V and J genes are TRBV6-5 and TRBJ2-5; D gene unclear. The CDR3 length is 13 residues. V was shortened by 6 bases and J by 3 bases, with 11 bases between the two germline ends. Germline CDR1 is MNHEY and CDR2 is SVGAGI. The chain's CDR3 is CASSLVREETQYF. The CDR3 DNA reads TGTGCCAGCAGCCTAGTGAGAGAAGAGACCCAGTACTTC.

The chain recombines TRBV6-5 with TRBJ1-2; D is ambiguous. The V and J ends lost 2 bases and 5 bases respectively, with 9 bases between them. Germline-derived CDR1 and CDR2 are MNHEY and SVGAGI. The CDR3 has 13 residues. The CDR3 sequence is CASSYDLRYGYTF. DNA for the CDR3: TGTGCCAGCAGTTACGATCTCCGGTATGGCTACACCTTC.

The chain joins TRBV5-4 to TRBJ2-7; TRBD2 agrees at 8 bases. The CDR3 sequence is 19 residues long. Germline trimming cut 0 bases from V and 1 base from J; bases unmatched to any gene: 15. The germline gives CDR1 SGHNT, CDR2 YYREEE (reference sequence). CDR3 amino acids: CASSLASGGGPYPSYEQYF. The CDR3 bases are TGTGCCAGCAGCTTGGCTTCGGGGGGGGGACCCTACCCATCCTACGAGCAGTACTTC.

This clone was observed once. J is TRBJ2-2 and V is TRBV19; 12 bases line up with TRBD2. Germline assignment: CDR1 LNHDA and CDR2 SQIVND (reference sequence). This CDR3 contains 17 residues. J gave up 0 bases and V 10 bases, and 9 bases lay outside the gene matches. Written as DNA, the CDR3 is TGTGCCACTACCAGGACTAGCGGGGTTTCGAACACCGGGGAGCTGTTTTTT. Amino acids: CATTRTSGVSNTGELFF. The full variable domain, in which reference TRBV19 and TRBJ2-2 provide the parts outside the CDR3, is DGGITQSPKYLFRKEGQNVTLSCEQNLNHDAMYWYRQDPGQGLRLIYYSQIVNDFQKGDIAEGYSVSREKKESFPLTVTSAQKNPTAFYLCATTRTSGVSNTGELFFGEGSRLTVL.

The chain uses TRBV4-1 and TRBJ1-5; tentative D call: TRBD1 (6 bases). Trimming left V 1 base short and J 6 bases short, with 22 bases between. There are 18 residues in the CDR3. Germline-derived CDR1 and CDR2 are MGHRA and YSYEKL. The CDR3 loop reads CASSQGGLGGAGGQPQHF. CDR3 nucleotides: TGCGCCAGCAGCCAAGGGGGTTTAGGGGGGGCAGGCGGTCAGCCCCAGCATTTT.

The V call is TRBV13, the J call TRBJ1-2; D is perhaps TRBD1 (5 bases). There are 17 residues in the CDR3. In germline, CDR1 is PRHDT, CDR2 FYEKMQ (reference sequence). V lost 2 bases and J lost 2, with 18 bases in between. The chain's CDR3 is CASSLNRAGRLNYGYTF. The CDR3 region has the DNA TGTGCCAGCAGCTTAAATCGCGCGGGACGTCTGAACTATGGCTACACCTTC.

This chain links TRBV7-2 with TRBJ2-7, with 7 bases that match TRBD2. V lost 1 base to trimming and J lost 0 bases; unmatched junction nucleotides: 12. This CDR3 comprises 18 residues. CDR1 SGHTA and CDR2 FQGNSA come from the germline V gene. Written as DNA, the CDR3 is TGTGCCAGCAGCTTAGGTCGTGGGTATGCGGGAGACTCCTACGAGCAGTACTTC. Translation gives CASSLGRGYAGDSYEQYF.

V gene TRBV20-1 combines with J gene TRBJ1-2; D is unresolved. This CDR3 has 10 amino acids. The V end was cut by 3 bases, the J end by 12 bases, with 11 bases between. CDR1 DFQATT and CDR2 SNEGSKA come from the germline V gene (reference sequence). The CDR3 loop reads CSASWVRHTF. The CDR3 nucleotides read TGCAGTGCTAGTTGGGTGCGGCACACCTTC.

This clone was observed a few times. The chain joins TRBV9 to TRBJ1-1; D possibly corresponds to TRBD1 (6 bases). Trimming stripped 0 bases from V and 4 bases from J, with 16 bases between. CDR3 size: 16 residues. From germline, CDR1 is SGDLS and CDR2 YYNGEE. DNA for the CDR3: TGTGCCAGCAGCGTAGGGGGGGGCAGAAGAAGCACTGAAGCTTTCTTT. It translates to CASSVGGGRRSTEAFF.

The rearrangement joins TRBV2 to TRBJ1-1; weak D call: TRBD1 (5 bases). The CDR3 is 15 amino acids. Germline V CDR1 and CDR2: SNHLY, FYNNEI. Trimming took off 5 bases at V and 1 base at J, with 14 bases between the two ends. CDR3: CASSSPRVANTEAFF. In DNA form, the CDR3 reads TGTGCCAGCAGTTCCCCCAGGGTTGCGAACACTGAAGCTTTCTTT. Filled out from reference TRBV2 and TRBJ1-1, the complete variable domain reads EPEVTQTPSHQVTQMGQEVILRCVPISNHLYFYWYRQILGQKVEFLVSFYNNEISEKSEIFDDQFSVERPDGSNFTLKIRSTKLEDSAMYFCASSSPRVANTEAFFGQGTRLTVV.

This clone has just one count. The V and J genes are TRBV5-4 and TRBJ1-2; 8 bases are shared with TRBD1. The trim removed 4 bases at V and 7 bases at J, leaving 12 bases unmatched. Germline loops: CDR1 SGHNT, CDR2 YYREEE (reference sequence). This CDR3 has 15 amino acids. The CDR3 nucleotides are TGTGCCAGCAGCCCCCGTCCAGGGGGCTCCCGTGGCTACACCTTC. Translated: CASSPRPGGSRGYTF.

This clone showed up just once. The chain has TRBV7-4 and TRBJ1-1; D unresolved. The V and J ends lost 3 bases and 8 bases respectively, with 10 bases between them. The V gene's germline CDR1 is SGHVT and CDR2 SQSDAQ. The CDR3 runs to 12 residues. The CDR3 region has the DNA TGTGCCAGCAGCTTGAGTAACCGAGAAGCTTTCTTT. As protein: CASSLSNREAFF.

This chain links TRBV29-1 with TRBJ2-6; D might be TRBD1 (5 bases). Germline V CDR1 and CDR2: SQVTM, ANQGSEA. V lost 4 bases and J lost 4, with 17 bases in between. The CDR3 runs to 16 residues. CDR3 residues: CSVVGSPGLGANVLTF. CDR3 DNA sequence: TGCAGCGTTGTTGGGTCGCCAGGGTTAGGGGCCAACGTCCTGACTTTC.

This chain connects TRBV27 to TRBJ2-5; TRBD1 might be the D (5 bases). Germline CDR1 and CDR2: MNHEY and SMNVEV (reference sequence). The CDR3 is made up of 14 amino acids. V gave up 2 bases and J gave up 3 bases, with 10 bases separating them. The CDR3 here is CASSLRGPKETQYF. CDR3 nucleotides: TGTGCCAGCAGTTTAAGGGGCCCCAAAGAGACCCAGTACTTC.

The V gene is TRBV14, the J gene TRBJ2-1, with 8 bases lining up with TRBD2. This CDR3 is 16 amino acids long. CDR1 is SGHDN, CDR2 FVKESK, per germline. V lost 4 bases to trimming and J lost 2 bases; unmatched junction nucleotides: 7. Here the CDR3 reads CASSPTTSAAYNEQFF. CDR3 nucleotides: TGTGCCAGCAGCCCCACGACTAGCGCCGCCTACAATGAGCAGTTCTTC.

The chain uses TRBV28 and TRBJ1-2, with 11 bases lining up with TRBD1. The germline V gene encodes CDR1 MDHEN and CDR2 SYDVKM. V gave up 5 bases and J gave up 2 bases; unmatched junction bases: 7. The CDR3 length is 16 residues. The CDR3 here is CASSPSGQGANYGYTF. The CDR3 region has the DNA TGTGCCAGCAGTCCAAGTGGACAGGGGGCGAACTATGGCTACACCTTC.